One and the same sample provided the 3 T cell receptor beta chains below, sequenced in a study of cytomegalovirus exposure and HLA in healthy donors. 13 Jbeta primers and 60 Vbeta primers were used for the PCR. The table came from immunoSEQ multiplex PCR; TCRdb's copy has only in-frame clones and leaves some out. The sample yields 160,000 or so clones, 70% to 85% seen once. The material sequenced was PBMCs. These receptors were collected from a man aged 45-65 years in good health and CMV-seropositive.

The chain couples TRBV12-5 to TRBJ2-2; 9 bases map to TRBD1. The CDR3 has 18 amino acids. V dropped 5 bases and J dropped 3; count of bases not matched to a gene: 13. Germline V gene data show CDR1 as LGHNT and CDR2 as FRNRAP. Written as DNA, the CDR3 is TGTGCTAGTGGTAAAACAGCCGGGACAGGGATTGACACCGGGGAGCTGTTTTTT. Translation: CASGKTAGTGIDTGELFF.

The DNA for the CDR3 is TGTGCCAGCAGTTTGTTGGACAGGGGGTTGAACACTGAAGCTTTCTTT. This encodes CASSLLDRGLNTEAFF. The chain uses TRBV7-6 and TRBJ1-1; 10 bases agree with TRBD1. With V trimmed by 6 bases and J by 0 bases, 7 bases remained unmatched. Germline V gives CDR1 SGHVS, CDR2 FNYEAQ. The CDR3 is made up of 16 amino acids.

This chain connects TRBV4-3 to TRBJ1-6, with D unresolved. The V end lost 0 bases, the J end lost 14 bases, and 14 bases lay between the germline ends. This CDR3 contains 14 residues. From germline, CDR1 is LGHNA and CDR2 YSLEER. Here the CDR3 reads CASSQDAALPALHF. Here the CDR3 DNA reads TGCGCCAGCAGCCAAGATGCCGCCCTTCCAGCCCTCCACTTT.